This T cell receptor beta chain emerged from a study of T-cell reconstitution after alpha-beta-depleted transplantation in children (dated by TCRdb to between 2015 and 2016). A note on the overall study: T-cell immune reconstitution after TCRalphabeta/CD19-depleted allogeneic hematopoietic cell transplantation in children was quantitatively tracked in the study by means of TCR repertoire profiling.

From the cysteine up to the phenylalanine, the CDR3 has a length of 14 residues. CDR3 DNA is the only sequence kept; it has 42 bases, read in frame from the first base. V loses 3 bases of germline sequence and J loses 6 bases, and the interval between the two ends is 12 bases. In the germline V gene, CDR1 corresponds to SGHTA and CDR2 to FQGTGA. Library method: PCR. Sequencing was carried out with an Illumina HiSeq 2500. Molecular barcoding was employed in the preparation of TCR libraries, with unique molecular identifiers being used to normalize TCRbeta repertoire quantification. The raw public data were reprocessed by TCRdb itself: fastp quality trimming at Q25, MiXCR clonotype calling, in-frame beta chains only. Merged by CDR3 protein, the rows form single entries marked with the most common genes and DNA. This sample gives some 500,000 distinct CDR3 sequences in total; around 17% of them show up just once. Approximately 3% of the sample goes to the ten largest clones.

As for this clonotype: Its binding antigen is unknown. Base qualities are not recorded, but no much larger clone differs from it by a single base.

Sequencing used PBMCs from the stem cell graft donor, obtained from the stem cell graft. The sequence came from a human donor who donated a stem cell graft to a child with acute lymphoblastic leukemia. The chain employs TRBV7-3 and TRBJ1-5; possibly the D gene is TRBD1, per 6 matching bases. The CDR3 loop reads CASSLPGTRQPQHF. The nucleotide sequence is given as TGTGCCAGCAGCTTGCCCGGGACACGTCAGCCCCAGCATTTT.